The 31 T cell receptor beta chains presented below share a single source sample, sequenced in a study of sequential checkpoint blockade in melanoma (dated by TCRdb to the late 2010s). Library generation was performed with the immunoSEQ multiplex PCR assay. This immuneACCESS table, as held by TCRdb, lists in-frame sequences with V and J called but not all clones. Of the missing ones, under half trace to an unresolved V gene in checked studies; the others have no known cause. The sample has about 5,100 clones on record, 15% to 20% of them singletons. The top ten hold 15% to 20% of the sample. The intended sense of this specimen's treatment or condition label: randomized to nivolumab then ipilimumab (arm A) or the reverse (arm B). Sequencing was performed on tumor tissue (inferred from file names), taken from a patient given nivolumab and ipilimumab in sequence. These receptors all stem from a human donor with melanoma.

V is TRBV30 and J is TRBJ1-3; the D is unclear. CDR3 length: 13 residues. V lost 2 bases and J 2 bases, leaving 7 bases between the germline ends. Germline values: CDR1 GTSNPN, CDR2 SVGIG (reference sequence). In nucleotides, the CDR3 is TGTGCCTGGAGTTTGGGAACTGGAAACACCATATATTTT. Translation: CAWSLGTGNTIYF.

This chain uses TRBV5-1 with TRBJ2-7, with D unresolved. Trimming cost V 4 bases and J 2 bases, with 13 bases left between them. Germline V gives CDR1 SGHRS, CDR2 YFSETQ. The CDR3 is 14 residues long. The CDR3 nucleotides are TGCGCCAGCAGCCTACCGGCCACGGCCTACGAGCAGTACTTC. Protein sequence: CASSLPATAYEQYF.

On this clone: A junction end diverges from the germline sequence, so it may reflect a read error. This chain uses TRBV6-8 with TRBJ1-4; D call uncertain. Germline V gene lookup returns CDR1 MNHGY and CDR2 SAAAGT. CDR3 size: 13 residues. For the CDR3, the DNA is TGTGCCATCAGTTCGGGCGGCGGAGAAAAACTGTTTTTT. This codes for CAISSGGGEKLFF.

This clone occurred many times. The gene calls are TRBV11-3 and TRBJ2-3, with 11 bases lining up with TRBD2. This CDR3 region has 16 residues. J was trimmed by 3 bases and V by 5 bases; bases with no gene match: 7. The germline gives CDR1 SGHNT, CDR2 YENEEA. This CDR3 is CASSPLTSGETDTQYF. As DNA, the CDR3 is TGTGCCAGCAGCCCCCTGACTAGCGGGGAAACAGATACGCAGTATTTT.

The chain is built from TRBV19 and TRBJ2-7, with unresolved D. The germline CDR1 and CDR2 sequences are LNHDA and SQIVND (reference sequence). This CDR3 is built from 15 residues. The V end lost 4 bases, the J end lost 6 bases, and 19 bases lay between the germline ends. In DNA form, the CDR3 reads TGTGCCAGTAGTACCCCACAATCGAGTTGGGCCGAGCAGTACTTC. It specifies CASSTPQSSWAEQYF. Complete variable domain (other parts from reference TRBV19 and TRBJ2-7): DGGITQSPKYLFRKEGQNVTLSCEQNLNHDAMYWYRQDPGQGLRLIYYSQIVNDFQKGDIAEGYSVSREKKESFPLTVTSAQKNPTAFYLCASSTPQSSWAEQYFGPGTRLTVT.

This clone occurred a few times. The chain uses TRBV15 and TRBJ2-5; 12 nucleotides match TRBD1. Looked up from germline, CDR1 is LNHNV and CDR2 is YYDKDF (reference sequence). The CDR3 totals 15 residues. The V gene end was trimmed by 3 bases and the J gene end by 5 bases; junction bases not matched to a gene: 4. CDR3 sequence reads: CATSRTGTGGETQYF. As DNA, the CDR3 is TGTGCCACCAGCAGGACCGGGACAGGGGGCGAGACCCAGTACTTC. The entire variable domain, with the rest obtained from reference TRBV15 and TRBJ2-5, is as follows: DAMVIQNPRYQVTQFGKPVTLSCSQTLNHNVMYWYQQKSSQAPKLLFHYYDKDFNNEADTPDNFQSRRPNTSFCFLDIRSPGLGDTAMYLCATSRTGTGGETQYFGPGTRLLVL.

A few counts support this clone. The chain employs TRBV4-1 and TRBJ2-3; 8 bases are a match to TRBD2. After removal of 4 bases from V and 4 bases from J, the junction contained 13 bases not matched to a gene. This CDR3 contains 17 residues. Germline CDR1 MGHRA, CDR2 YSYEKL. CDR3: CASSRTSGPVLADTQYF. In DNA, the CDR3 is TGCGCCAGCAGCCGAACTAGCGGTCCGGTTCTTGCAGATACGCAGTATTTT.

This clone was observed a handful of times. The chain carries TRBV6-8 and TRBJ2-7; 12 bases are a match to TRBD2. The CDR3 runs 16 residues. With 0 bases clipped from V and 7 bases from J, the junction kept 7 bases outside the gene matches. CDR1 MNHGY and CDR2 SAAAGT come from the germline V gene. This CDR3 reads CASSYSPLAGGLEQYF. The CDR3 DNA is TGTGCCAGCAGTTACTCCCCCCTAGCGGGGGGGCTTGAGCAGTACTTC.

The chain carries TRBV19 and TRBJ1-6; 8 bases align to TRBD1. V trimming: 1 base; J trimming: 7 bases; junction bases outside the gene matches: 0. The CDR3 totals 14 residues. Germline assignment: CDR1 LNHDA and CDR2 SQIVND (reference sequence). CDR3 region: CASSIGTGNSPLHF. CDR3 sequence (DNA): TGTGCCAGTAGTATAGGGACAGGGAATTCACCCCTCCACTTT.

This clone was counted a few times. This sequence joins TRBV11-3 and TRBJ2-7; 9 bases fit TRBD1. CDR1 is SGHNT, CDR2 YENEEA, per germline. With 5 bases clipped from V and 1 base from J, the junction kept 9 bases outside the gene matches. This CDR3 has 16 amino acids. This chain's CDR3 is CASSPGGTGLSYEQYF. In DNA, the CDR3 is TGTGCCAGCAGCCCCGGAGGGACAGGGCTTTCCTACGAGCAGTACTTC.

This clone is classed as medium-sized. An end of the junction does not agree with germline; a read error may underlie this. This chain links TRBV30 with TRBJ2-7; D not certain. Germline V gene data show CDR1 as GTSNPN and CDR2 as SVGIG (reference sequence). This CDR3 spans 11 amino acids. CDR3 nucleotides: TGTGCCTGGAAACAAGGGTCGAGAAGCATCTTC. The encoded protein is CAWKQGSRSIF.

The table lists this clone with a few counts. The rearrangement links TRBV23-1 to TRBJ2-1; maybe TRBD2 (5 bases). TRBV23-1 has ORF status, its function being uncertain. V lost 6 bases and J 3 bases, leaving 9 bases between the germline ends. The CDR3 spans 13 residues. The CDR3 DNA follows: TGCGCCAGCAGCTCGACTAACTACAATGAGCAGTTCTTC. This sequence encodes CASSSTNYNEQFF.

In its sample, this clone is large (0.1 to 1%). The CDR3 region has the DNA TGTGCCAGCAGCGTAGGGACAGGGTGGAACACCATATATTTT. It codes for CASSVGTGWNTIYF. This rearrangement joins TRBV9 to TRBJ1-3; 8 bases fit TRBD1. CDR1 is SGDLS and CDR2 is YYNGEE in the germline V gene. CDR3 length: 14 amino acids. With 0 bases clipped from V and 7 bases from J, the junction kept 3 bases outside the gene matches.

This clone appeared a few times. This chain links TRBV28 with TRBJ2-1, with D perhaps matching TRBD2 (5 bases). The CDR3 covers 13 residues. In germline, CDR1 is MDHEN, CDR2 SYDVKM. V was trimmed by 2 bases and J by 8 bases, leaving 10 bases between them. The CDR3 sequence: CASSLEGRDEQFF. As DNA, the CDR3 is TGTGCCAGCAGTTTAGAGGGAAGGGATGAGCAGTTCTTC.

This clone was counted at least ten times. The V gene is TRBV7-7, the J gene TRBJ2-7, with 7 bases lining up with TRBD2. Germline CDR1 and CDR2: SSHAT and FNYEAQ (reference sequence). The V gene end was trimmed by 4 bases and the J gene end by 2 bases; junction bases not matched to a gene: 8. This CDR3 spans 15 amino acids. CDR3: CASSSARGVTYEQYF. The CDR3 DNA is TGTGCCAGCAGCTCGGCCCGGGGGGTTACCTACGAGCAGTACTTC.

The chain links TRBV5-1 to TRBJ2-2, with 8 bases aligning to TRBD2. The germline V gene encodes CDR1 SGHRS and CDR2 YFSETQ. CDR3 length: 16 amino acids. The V segment lost 7 bases and the J segment 4 bases; nucleotides outside the gene matches: 12. The CDR3 DNA reads as TGCGCCAGCTCCGGGCCGGGGGGGGCAGTCACCGGGGAGCTGTTTTTT. This gives the protein CASSGPGGAVTGELFF.

The V call is TRBV6-8, the J call TRBJ1-4; possibly TRBD1 for D (5 bases). The germline gives CDR1 MNHGY, CDR2 SAAAGT. The CDR3 runs to 15 residues. V gave up 3 bases and J gave up 0 bases, with 8 bases separating them. DNA for the CDR3: TGTGCCAGCAGTTATGGGGCAGCAACTAATGAAAAACTGTTTTTT. It encodes CASSYGAATNEKLFF.

The chain has TRBV5-1 and TRBJ1-3; a weak D match, TRBD1 (6 bases). Germline CDR1 SGHRS, CDR2 YFSETQ. Trimming cost V 4 bases and J 3 bases, with 11 bases left between them. The CDR3 totals 14 residues. In DNA, the CDR3 is TGCGCCAGCAGCCCACAGGGATTTGGAAACACCATATATTTT. It specifies CASSPQGFGNTIYF.

The genes are TRBV6-8 and TRBJ2-7; TRBD1 aligns across 10 bases. This CDR3 region has 17 residues. V trimming: 5 bases; J trimming: 3 bases; junction bases outside the gene matches: 13. Germline lookup yields CDR1 MNHGY and CDR2 SAAAGT. The CDR3 sequence is CASSPTPPGQGLYEQYF. Written as DNA, the CDR3 is TGTGCCAGCAGTCCAACCCCGCCGGGACAGGGGCTCTACGAGCAGTACTTC.

This clone was seen at least ten times. V is TRBV6-8 and J is TRBJ2-7, with 8 bases identical to TRBD2. CDR3 length equals 14 residues. The germline V gene encodes CDR1 MNHGY and CDR2 SAAAGT. Trimming at V came to 2 bases and at J to 6 bases, leaving 6 bases not matched to a gene. In DNA, the CDR3 is TGTGCCAGCAGTTACCTTGCGGGGGGCCCCGAGCAGTACTTC. It encodes CASSYLAGGPEQYF.

The chain combines TRBV9 with TRBJ2-3; D may be TRBD1 (5 bases). The V gene lost 0 bases and the J gene lost 0 bases, with 14 bases spanning the gap. CDR1 SGDLS and CDR2 YYNGEE come from the germline V gene. The CDR3 consists of 17 residues. The CDR3 loop reads CASSVVGLPLSTDTQYF. Written as DNA, the CDR3 is TGTGCCAGCAGCGTAGTGGGGCTCCCCCTTAGCACAGATACGCAGTATTTT.

This clone was observed a few times. J is TRBJ1-5 and V is TRBV9, with a tentative D call TRBD1 (6 bases). The CDR3 covers 17 residues. Trimming pared 5 bases from V and 0 bases from J, leaving 18 bases between. From germline, CDR1 is SGDLS and CDR2 YYNGEE. In DNA form, the CDR3 reads TGTGCCAGCAGTGTGGTTGGTTGGGGACATAGCAATCAGCCCCAGCATTTT. It encodes CASSVVGWGHSNQPQHF.

This clone ranks as medium-sized. The chain has TRBV11-3 and TRBJ1-6; possible D gene TRBD1, 5 bases. V was pared by 5 bases and J by 7 bases, with 24 bases between. The CDR3 runs 18 residues. The V gene's germline CDR1 is SGHNT and CDR2 YENEEA. CDR3 in DNA: TGTGCCAGCAGCAGGGGTGAGGCCAGGGAGGTTCAGAATTCACCCCTCCACTTT. Encoded protein: CASSRGEAREVQNSPLHF. Drawing the rest from reference TRBV11-3 and TRBJ1-6, the complete variable domain is EAGVVQSPRYKIIEKKQPVAFWCNPISGHNTLYWYLQNLGQGPELLIRYENEEAVDDSQLPKDRFSAERLKGVDSTLKIQPAELGDSAVYLCASSRGEAREVQNSPLHFGNGTRLTVT.

The rearrangement joins TRBV6-1 to TRBJ2-7, with D tentatively TRBD2 (7 bases). The germline V gene encodes CDR1 MNHNS and CDR2 SASEGT. The CDR3 covers 14 residues. Trimming left V 1 base short and J 3 bases short, with 10 bases between. CDR3 in DNA: TGTGCCAGCAGTGAAGGGGGAGGGGGCTACGAGCAGTACTTC. Amino acids: CASSEGGGGYEQYF.

In its sample, this clone was seen a few times. The rearrangement links TRBV11-1 to TRBJ2-1, with TRBD2 matching over 12 bases. From germline, CDR1 is SGHAT and CDR2 FQDESV (reference sequence). CDR3 length equals 16 residues. Germline trimming cut 4 bases from V and 7 bases from J; bases unmatched to any gene: 8. CDR3 region: CASSYRTSGVYNEQFF. Written as DNA, the CDR3 is TGTGCCAGCAGCTACCGGACTAGCGGGGTGTATAATGAGCAGTTCTTC. Drawing the rest from reference TRBV11-1 and TRBJ2-1, the complete variable domain is EAEVAQSPRYKITEKSQAVAFWCDPISGHATLYWYRQILGQGPELLVQFQDESVVDDSQLPKDRFSAERLKGVDSTLKIQPAELGDSAMYLCASSYRTSGVYNEQFFGPGTRLTVL.

This clone was observed a few times. The rearrangement links TRBV25-1 to TRBJ1-4, with 8 positions matching TRBD1. This CDR3 contains 16 residues. Unmatched junction bases numbered 7, after V lost 3 bases and J lost 4 bases. CDR1 is MGHDK and CDR2 is SYGVNS in the germline V gene. DNA for the CDR3: TGTGCCAGCAGTGAGAACCAGGGGGCAGGTAATGAAAAACTGTTTTTT. This encodes CASSENQGAGNEKLFF. The whole variable domain, filled in from reference TRBV25-1 and TRBJ1-4, reads EADIYQTPRYLVIGTGKKITLECSQTMGHDKMYWYQQDPGMELHLIHYSYGVNSTEKGDLSSESTVSRIRTEHFPLTLESARPSHTSQYLCASSENQGAGNEKLFFGSGTQLSVL.

This clone was seen more than once but under ten times. The V gene is TRBV6-8, the J gene TRBJ1-4; D remains ambiguous. V lost 5 bases and J lost 2, with 9 bases in between. This CDR3 contains 14 residues. Germline V lookup: CDR1 MNHGY, CDR2 SAAAGT. In DNA form, the CDR3 reads TGTGCCAGCAGTCCGACTGATACTAATGAAAAACTGTTTTTT. This translates into CASSPTDTNEKLFF.

V gene TRBV5-1 combines with J gene TRBJ1-5; 8 bases agree with TRBD1. Germline trimming cut 5 bases from V and 2 bases from J; bases unmatched to any gene: 3. There are 14 residues in the CDR3. Germline loops: CDR1 SGHRS, CDR2 YFSETQ. CDR3 nucleotide sequence: TGCGCCAGCAGTCAACAGGGGGGCAATCAGCCCCAGCATTTT. This encodes CASSQQGGNQPQHF.

At least ten counts were recorded for this clone. The chain carries TRBV28 and TRBJ2-2; D possibly corresponds to TRBD1 (5 bases). V was cut by 8 bases and J by 1 base, with 8 bases left in between. The CDR3 spans 13 residues. Germline CDR1 and CDR2: MDHEN and SYDVKM. In DNA, the CDR3 is TGTGCCAGCGGGGCACAGAACACCGGGGAGCTGTTTTTT. This translates into CASGAQNTGELFF.

The genes are TRBV6-8 and TRBJ1-3; weak D call: TRBD1 (5 bases). CDR1 is MNHGY, CDR2 SAAAGT, per germline. With 2 bases removed from V and 0 bases from J, the gap between germline ends came to 11 bases. The CDR3 is 16 residues long. CDR3 DNA: TGTGCCAGCAGTTACGGAGGGGCCCTCTCTGGAAACACCATATATTTT. Protein: CASSYGGALSGNTIYF.

This clone turned up a few times. The chain couples TRBV19 to TRBJ1-5, with TRBD1 identical over 7 bases. The CDR3 totals 19 residues. Germline values: CDR1 LNHDA, CDR2 SQIVND (reference sequence). Trimming removed 3 bases from V and 0 bases from J; junction bases left unmatched: 14. The chain's CDR3 is CASSINVGTADDSNQPQHF. The CDR3 DNA follows: TGTGCCAGTAGTATTAACGTTGGGACAGCGGACGATAGCAATCAGCCCCAGCATTTT.